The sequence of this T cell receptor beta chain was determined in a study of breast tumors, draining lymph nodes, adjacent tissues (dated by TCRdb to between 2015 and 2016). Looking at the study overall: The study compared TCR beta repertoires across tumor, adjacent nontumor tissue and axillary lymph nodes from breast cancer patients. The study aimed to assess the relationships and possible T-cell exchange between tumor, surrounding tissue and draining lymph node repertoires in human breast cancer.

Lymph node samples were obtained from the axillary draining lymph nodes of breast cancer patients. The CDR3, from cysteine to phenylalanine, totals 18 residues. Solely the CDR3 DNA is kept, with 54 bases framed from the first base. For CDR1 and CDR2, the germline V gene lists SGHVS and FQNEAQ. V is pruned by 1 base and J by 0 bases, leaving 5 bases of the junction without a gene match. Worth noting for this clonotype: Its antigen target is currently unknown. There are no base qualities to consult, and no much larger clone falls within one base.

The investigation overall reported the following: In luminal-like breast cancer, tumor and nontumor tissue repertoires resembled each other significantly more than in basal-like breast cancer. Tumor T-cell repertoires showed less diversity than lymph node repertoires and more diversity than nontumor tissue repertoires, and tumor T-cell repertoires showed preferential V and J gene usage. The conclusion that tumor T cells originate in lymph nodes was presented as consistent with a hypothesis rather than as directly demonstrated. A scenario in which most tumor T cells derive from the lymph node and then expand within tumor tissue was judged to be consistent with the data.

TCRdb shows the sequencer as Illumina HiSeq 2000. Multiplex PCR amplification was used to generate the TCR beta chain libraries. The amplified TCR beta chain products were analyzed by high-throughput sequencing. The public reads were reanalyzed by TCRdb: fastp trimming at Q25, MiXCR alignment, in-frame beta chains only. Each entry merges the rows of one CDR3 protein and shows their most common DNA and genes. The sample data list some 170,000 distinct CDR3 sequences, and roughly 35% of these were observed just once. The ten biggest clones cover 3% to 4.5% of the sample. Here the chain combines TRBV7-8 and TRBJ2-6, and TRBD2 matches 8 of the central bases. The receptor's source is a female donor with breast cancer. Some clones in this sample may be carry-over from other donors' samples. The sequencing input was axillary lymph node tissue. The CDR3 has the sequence CASSLGVAGFSGANVLTF. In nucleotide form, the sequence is TGTGCCAGCAGCTTAGGAGTAGCGGGGTTCTCTGGGGCCAACGTCCTGACTTTC. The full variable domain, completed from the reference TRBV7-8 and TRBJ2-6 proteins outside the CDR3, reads GAGVSQSPRYKVAKRGQDVALRCDPISGHVSLFWYQQALGQGPEFLTYFQNEAQLDKSGLPSDRFFAERPEGSVSTLKIQRTQQEDSAVYLCASSLGVAGFSGANVLTFGAGSRLTVL.